These T cell receptor beta chains were read from a single sample in a study of early stage breast cancer tumors. Measured with immunoSEQ multiplex PCR; TCRdb has only the in-frame clones, and not every one. The profile shows fewer than 90,000 clones, around 85% of them singletons. Material for sequencing was blood. All receptors derive from a person aged 55 to 69 with breast cancer. The CDR3 runs from the conserved cysteine through the conserved F or W. A D gene is named only where the DNA matches it firmly. Not all rows give a size; the values are once, few, many and, for expanded clones, a class.

abundance: -
j_gene: TRBJ1-1
d_gene: -
v_gene: TRBV18
CDR3nt: TGTGCCAGCTCACCGGTTAGCACTGAAGCTTTCTTT
CDR3aa: CASSPVSTEAFF

abundance: -
j_gene: TRBJ2-3
d_gene: TRBD2
v_gene: TRBV7-9
CDR3nt: TGTGCCAGCAGCCTCCAACTAGCGGGGGAGGGAGATACGCAGTATTTT
CDR3aa: CASSLQLAGEGDTQYF

abundance: -
j_gene: TRBJ1-4
d_gene: -
v_gene: TRBV5-1
CDR3nt: TGCGCCAGCAGCTTGGAGCAGGGTGGAGGTGAAAAACTGTTTTTT
CDR3aa: CASSLEQGGGEKLFF

abundance: -
j_gene: TRBJ2-5
d_gene: -
v_gene: TRBV6-5
CDR3nt: TGTGCCAGCAGTCGACCCAGGGGGACCCAGTACTTC
CDR3aa: CASSRPRGTQYF

abundance: -
j_gene: TRBJ1-5
d_gene: TRBD1
v_gene: TRBV9
CDR3nt: TGTGCCAGCAGCGTAACGTTAGGGGACAGGGGAGTTGGCAATCAGCCCCAGCATTTT
CDR3aa: CASSVTLGDRGVGNQPQHF

abundance: -
j_gene: TRBJ2-1
d_gene: TRBD2
v_gene: TRBV2
CDR3nt: TGTGCCAGCAGTGAGGGACTACCCGACGATGAGCAGTTCTTC
CDR3aa: CASSEGLPDDEQFF

abundance: -
j_gene: TRBJ1-6
d_gene: -
v_gene: TRBV30
CDR3nt: TGTGCCTGGAGTCCACGGGCCCTCTCCTATAATTCACCCCTCCACTTT
CDR3aa: CAWSPRALSYNSPLHF

abundance: -
j_gene: TRBJ2-7
d_gene: TRBD2
v_gene: TRBV28
CDR3nt: TGTGCCAGCAGTCGGGGACTAGTCTCCGAGCAGTACTTC
CDR3aa: CASSRGLVSEQYF

abundance: -
j_gene: TRBJ2-2
d_gene: TRBD2
v_gene: TRBV10-2
CDR3nt: TGCGCCAGCAGTGAGAAGTCAGGGACTAGCGGGAGTAGGTCCCCTCGGGACACCGGGGAGCTGTTTTTT
CDR3aa: CASSEKSGTSGSRSPRDTGELFF

abundance: -
j_gene: TRBJ2-7
d_gene: -
v_gene: TRBV19
CDR3nt: TGTGCCAGTAGTATACCGGGGTCGAGCTCCTACGAGCAGTACTTC
CDR3aa: CASSIPGSSSYEQYF

abundance: few
j_gene: TRBJ2-3
d_gene: TRBD1
v_gene: TRBV6-1
CDR3nt: TGTGCCAGCAGTGAAATTCTGTGGGGACAGGGGAAGCATACGCAGTATTTT
CDR3aa: CASSEILWGQGKHTQYF

abundance: once
j_gene: TRBJ2-7
d_gene: TRBD2
v_gene: TRBV9
CDR3nt: TGTGCCAGCAGCGTAGACCCTAGCGGGAGACGGTACGAGCAGTACTTC
CDR3aa: CASSVDPSGRRYEQYF

abundance: -
j_gene: TRBJ2-7
d_gene: -
v_gene: TRBV6-1
CDR3nt: TGTGCCAGCAGTGACTTCCCACAGCTCTACGAGCAGTACTTC
CDR3aa: CASSDFPQLYEQYF

abundance: -
j_gene: TRBJ2-5
d_gene: -
v_gene: TRBV29-1
CDR3nt: TGCAGCGCCCAGGTTGCGGCCCAAGAGACCCAGTACTTC
CDR3aa: CSAQVAAQETQYF

abundance: -
j_gene: TRBJ2-1
d_gene: TRBD2
v_gene: TRBV27
CDR3nt: TGTGCCACGGCATCACCGGGGCTAGCGGGTTCCAATGAGCAGTTCTTC
CDR3aa: CATASPGLAGSNEQFF

abundance: few
j_gene: TRBJ2-7
d_gene: -
v_gene: TRBV15
CDR3nt: TGTGCCACCAGCAGAGGGGGCGGAAGGTACACCTACGAGCAGTACTTC
CDR3aa: CATSRGGGRYTYEQYF

abundance: -
j_gene: TRBJ2-4
d_gene: -
v_gene: TRBV4-2
CDR3nt: TGTGCCAGCAGCCCTGGAGGGGACAACTTACTAGCCAAAAACATTCAGTACTTC
CDR3aa: CASSPGGDNLLAKNIQYF

abundance: -
j_gene: TRBJ1-1
d_gene: -
v_gene: TRBV27
CDR3nt: TGTGCCAGCAGTTCGAGGGAGGTCGACACTGAAGCTTTCTTT
CDR3aa: CASSSREVDTEAFF

abundance: few
j_gene: TRBJ2-2
d_gene: -
v_gene: TRBV18
CDR3nt: TGTGCCAGCTCACCAGGCAGGGCCACCGGGGAGCTGTTTTTT
CDR3aa: CASSPGRATGELFF

abundance: -
j_gene: TRBJ2-2
d_gene: -
v_gene: TRBV12-1
CDR3nt: TGTGCCAGCAAAAGGACCGGGACAGGTGGCCGGGAGCTGTTTTTT
CDR3aa: CASKRTGTGGRELFF

abundance: -
j_gene: TRBJ2-4
d_gene: -
v_gene: TRBV5-1
CDR3nt: TGCGCCAGCAGCCTGGCGGGGTTAGCCAAAAACATTCAGTACTTC
CDR3aa: CASSLAGLAKNIQYF

abundance: -
j_gene: TRBJ2-7
d_gene: -
v_gene: TRBV6-5
CDR3nt: TGTGCCAGCAGTTACTCGAGAGGTCCCTACGAGCAGTACTTC
CDR3aa: CASSYSRGPYEQYF

abundance: -
j_gene: TRBJ1-2
d_gene: TRBD1
v_gene: TRBV28
CDR3nt: TGTGCCAGCGGACAGGGACGCAACTATGGCTACACCTTC
CDR3aa: CASGQGRNYGYTF

abundance: few
j_gene: TRBJ2-2
d_gene: -
v_gene: TRBV7-6
CDR3nt: TGTGCCAGCAGCAGAATTACCGGGGAGCTGTTTTTT
CDR3aa: CASSRITGELFF

abundance: -
j_gene: TRBJ2-3
d_gene: -
v_gene: TRBV6-1
CDR3nt: TGTGCCAGCAGTGCCAAGGGGTCCGTTAGGAATACGCAGTATTTT
CDR3aa: CASSAKGSVRNTQYF

abundance: -
j_gene: TRBJ2-7
d_gene: TRBD1
v_gene: TRBV27
CDR3nt: TGTGCCAGCAGTCCATGGGGACAGATTAGCTCCTACGAGCAGTACTTC
CDR3aa: CASSPWGQISSYEQYF

abundance: few
j_gene: TRBJ1-5
d_gene: -
v_gene: TRBV6-5
CDR3nt: TGTGCCAGCAGGAACAGGGATGGCCAGCCCCAGCATTTT
CDR3aa: CASRNRDGQPQHF

abundance: -
j_gene: TRBJ1-1
d_gene: -
v_gene: TRBV18
CDR3nt: TGTGCCAGCTCACCCTTCGGGAGCCAAAACACTGAAGCTTTCTTT
CDR3aa: CASSPFGSQNTEAFF

abundance: few
j_gene: TRBJ2-7
d_gene: -
v_gene: TRBV9
CDR3nt: TGTGCCAGCAGCGTAGCGGGCGGAGGGGGATTCGAGCAGTACTTC
CDR3aa: CASSVAGGGGFEQYF

abundance: -
j_gene: TRBJ2-5
d_gene: -
v_gene: TRBV7-9
CDR3nt: TGTGCCAGCGAAAGGCTGGAGACCCAGTACTTC
CDR3aa: CASERLETQYF

abundance: once
j_gene: TRBJ2-3
d_gene: -
v_gene: TRBV15
CDR3nt: TGTGCCACCAGCAGCCCAGCCCGAGGGGCTAGCACAGATACGCAGTATTTT
CDR3aa: CATSSPARGASTDTQYF

abundance: -
j_gene: TRBJ1-1
d_gene: -
v_gene: TRBV25-1
CDR3nt: TGTGCCAGCAGTGATTTGAACACTGAAGCTTTCTTT
CDR3aa: CASSDLNTEAFF

abundance: few
j_gene: TRBJ2-2
d_gene: -
v_gene: TRBV10-3
CDR3nt: TGTGCCATCAGTGACAGGGGCACCGGGGAGCTGTTTTTT
CDR3aa: CAISDRGTGELFF

abundance: -
j_gene: TRBJ2-5
d_gene: TRBD2
v_gene: TRBV5-1
CDR3nt: TGCGCCAGCAACAATGGACTAGCCAGAGAGACCCAGTACTTC
CDR3aa: CASNNGLARETQYF

abundance: -
j_gene: TRBJ2-1
d_gene: -
v_gene: TRBV7-2
CDR3nt: TGTGCCAGCAGCTTAGCGAGGAGCTCCTACAATGAGCAGTTCTTC
CDR3aa: CASSLARSSYNEQFF

abundance: -
j_gene: TRBJ2-6
d_gene: -
v_gene: TRBV5-1
CDR3nt: TGCGCCAGCAGCCTAGTTTCGAGGCGTCCAGGTGGGGCCAACGTCCTGACTTTC
CDR3aa: CASSLVSRRPGGANVLTF

abundance: -
j_gene: TRBJ2-7
d_gene: -
v_gene: TRBV27
CDR3nt: TGTGCCAGCAGTTTACGAGCAGGGTACAACGAGCAGTACTTC
CDR3aa: CASSLRAGYNEQYF

abundance: -
j_gene: TRBJ2-5
d_gene: -
v_gene: TRBV2
CDR3nt: TGTGCCAGCCGAGGAGGGATCCAAGAGACCCAGTACTTC
CDR3aa: CASRGGIQETQYF

abundance: once
j_gene: TRBJ2-3
d_gene: -
v_gene: TRBV6-1
CDR3nt: TGTGCCAGCAGTGCAGAAGTCGGCCCCCCAGATACGCAGTATTTT
CDR3aa: CASSAEVGPPDTQYF

abundance: -
j_gene: TRBJ2-7
d_gene: -
v_gene: TRBV10-3
CDR3nt: TGTGCCGCGGCTGGGGACCGCGACTACGAGCAGTACTTC
CDR3aa: CAAAGDRDYEQYF

abundance: -
j_gene: TRBJ2-2
d_gene: -
v_gene: TRBV6-6
CDR3nt: TGTGCCAGCAGGGGGGGCACCGGGGAGCTGTTTTTT
CDR3aa: CASRGGTGELFF

abundance: -
j_gene: TRBJ1-4
d_gene: -
v_gene: TRBV5-4
CDR3nt: TGTGCCAGCAGCTTGGTAGGGGGGTATGATGAAAAACTGTTTTTT
CDR3aa: CASSLVGGYDEKLFF

abundance: -
j_gene: TRBJ1-1
d_gene: TRBD1
v_gene: TRBV10-3
CDR3nt: TGTGCCATCAGTGGGGACAGGGTAAATGAAGCTTTCTTT
CDR3aa: CAISGDRVNEAFF

abundance: -
j_gene: TRBJ2-1
d_gene: TRBD2
v_gene: TRBV9
CDR3nt: TGTGCCAGCAGCGTAGCGCAAACCACCGGGGGGGAGCAGTTCTTC
CDR3aa: CASSVAQTTGGEQFF

abundance: few
j_gene: TRBJ1-1
d_gene: TRBD1
v_gene: TRBV27
CDR3nt: TGTGCCAGCAGTCCCGGACAGGGGGCTGAAGCTTTCTTT
CDR3aa: CASSPGQGAEAFF

abundance: -
j_gene: TRBJ1-2
d_gene: -
v_gene: TRBV5-6
CDR3nt: TGTGCCAGCAGCCCGGACGTTAACTATGGCTACACCTTC
CDR3aa: CASSPDVNYGYTF

abundance: once
j_gene: TRBJ1-1
d_gene: -
v_gene: TRBV29-1
CDR3nt: TGCAGCGTTGAAGACGCGGTGTACACTGAAGCTTTCTTT
CDR3aa: CSVEDAVYTEAFF

abundance: -
j_gene: TRBJ1-5
d_gene: -
v_gene: TRBV18
CDR3nt: TGTGCCAGCTCACCAGCGGGGGGTAGCAATCAGCCCCAGCATTTT
CDR3aa: CASSPAGGSNQPQHF

abundance: once
j_gene: TRBJ2-3
d_gene: -
v_gene: TRBV19
CDR3nt: TGTGCCAGTAGTCCCCAGGTTAGCACAGATACGCAGTATTTT
CDR3aa: CASSPQVSTDTQYF

abundance: -
j_gene: TRBJ2-7
d_gene: TRBD1
v_gene: TRBV6-1
CDR3nt: TGTGCCTGCACCCCCCAAGGGACAGGGGTCTACGAGCAGTACTTC
CDR3aa: CACTPQGTGVYEQYF

abundance: -
j_gene: TRBJ1-5
d_gene: TRBD1
v_gene: TRBV7-2
CDR3nt: TGTGCCAGCAGCTCCGCCGGGACAGCGTATAGCAATCAGCCCCAGCATTTT
CDR3aa: CASSSAGTAYSNQPQHF

abundance: once
j_gene: TRBJ2-2
d_gene: -
v_gene: TRBV29-1
CDR3nt: TGCAGCGGGGGAGGATTGAACACCGGGGAGCTGTTTTTT
CDR3aa: CSGGGLNTGELFF

abundance: few
j_gene: TRBJ1-1
d_gene: -
v_gene: TRBV30
CDR3nt: TGTGCCTGGAGTGTAACTCAGGGGGCTTTCTTT
CDR3aa: CAWSVTQGAFF

abundance: -
j_gene: TRBJ2-7
d_gene: TRBD2
v_gene: TRBV28
CDR3nt: TGTGCCAGCAGTTTTAGCGGGGGCCCCTACGAGCAGTACTTC
CDR3aa: CASSFSGGPYEQYF